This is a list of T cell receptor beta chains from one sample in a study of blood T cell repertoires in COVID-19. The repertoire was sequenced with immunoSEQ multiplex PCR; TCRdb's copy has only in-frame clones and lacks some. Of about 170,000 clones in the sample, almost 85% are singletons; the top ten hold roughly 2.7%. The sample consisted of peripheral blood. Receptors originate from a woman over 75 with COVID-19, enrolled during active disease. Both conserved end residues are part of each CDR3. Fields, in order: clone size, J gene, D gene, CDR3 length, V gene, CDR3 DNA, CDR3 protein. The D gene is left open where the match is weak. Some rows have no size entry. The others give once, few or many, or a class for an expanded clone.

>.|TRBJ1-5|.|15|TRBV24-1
TGTGCCAAAACGGGACAAATCGACAGCAATCAGCCCCAGCATTTT
CAKTGQIDSNQPQHF
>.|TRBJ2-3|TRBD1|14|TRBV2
TGTGCCAGCAGTGAGGGACAGGGGTCAGATACGCAGTATTTT
CASSEGQGSDTQYF
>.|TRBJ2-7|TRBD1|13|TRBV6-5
TGTGCCAGCAGCAGACAGGGCCTCAACGAGCAGTACTTC
CASSRQGLNEQYF
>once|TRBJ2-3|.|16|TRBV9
TGTGCCAGCAGCGTTGACCCGCACAGGGGCACAGATACGCAGTATTTT
CASSVDPHRGTDTQYF
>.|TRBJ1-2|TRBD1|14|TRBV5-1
TGCGCCAGCAGCTGGAGGACAGGAGACTCTGGCTACACCTTC
CASSWRTGDSGYTF
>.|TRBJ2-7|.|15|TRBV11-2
TGTGCCAGCAGCCCCCCAGGCACGACCTCCTACGAGCAGTACTTC
CASSPPGTTSYEQYF
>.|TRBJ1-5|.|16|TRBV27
TGTGCCAGCAGTTCGGGTACAGGGTGGGGAAATCAGCCCCAGCATTTT
CASSSGTGWGNQPQHF
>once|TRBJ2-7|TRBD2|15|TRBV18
TGTGCCAGCTCACCGAGCGGGGGGGCCCGGGGCGAGCAGTACTTC
CASSPSGGARGEQYF
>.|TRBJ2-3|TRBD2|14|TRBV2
TGTGCCAGCAGGGGGAGCGGGACCACAGATACGCAGTATTTT
CASRGSGTTDTQYF
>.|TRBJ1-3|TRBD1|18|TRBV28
TGTGCCAGCACAGGACAGGGAAAAGCCTCGGGGGGTGGAAACACCATATATTTT
CASTGQGKASGGGNTIYF
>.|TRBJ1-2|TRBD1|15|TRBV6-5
TGTGCCAGCATTTCGACAGGGGGCAGTTCCTATGGCTACACCTTC
CASISTGGSSYGYTF
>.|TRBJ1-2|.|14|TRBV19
TGTGCCAGTACGGGCCTCAGGGTTAGTGGCGGCTACACCTTC
CASTGLRVSGGYTF
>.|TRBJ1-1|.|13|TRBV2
TGTGCCAGAAATAAAGGGGTGGACACTGAAGCTTTCTTT
CARNKGVDTEAFF
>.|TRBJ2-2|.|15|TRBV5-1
TGCGCCAGCAGCTTGGAAACAGGGTCGGTGGGGGAGCTGTTTTTT
CASSLETGSVGELFF
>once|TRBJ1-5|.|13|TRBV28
TGTGCCAGCAAGTGGGGGGGCAATCAGCCCCAGCATTTT
CASKWGGNQPQHF
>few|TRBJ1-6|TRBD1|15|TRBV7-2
TGTGCCAGCAGCTTAGAAGGGGGCGCAGGATCACCCCTCCACTTT
CASSLEGGAGSPLHF
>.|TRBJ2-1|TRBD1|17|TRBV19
TGTGCCAGTAGGCCGGGACAGGGGGCTATTTCCTACAATGAGCAGTTCTTC
CASRPGQGAISYNEQFF
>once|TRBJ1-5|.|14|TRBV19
TGTGCCAGTAGTATTTGGCAGCAGCGGGAGACCCAGCATTTT
CASSIWQQRETQHF
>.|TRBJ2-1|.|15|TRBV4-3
TGCGCCAGCAGCCAAGTAGCGGACGATTTCGAAGAGCAGTTCTTC
CASSQVADDFEEQFF
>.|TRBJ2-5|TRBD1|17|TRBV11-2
TGTGCCAGCAGCTTAGTTTCGGGACAGGTCGGCCAAGAGACCCAGTACTTC
CASSLVSGQVGQETQYF
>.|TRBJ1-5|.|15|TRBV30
TGTGCCTGGAGTGTGGGGGCCTGGGGCAATCAGCCCCAGCATTTT
CAWSVGAWGNQPQHF
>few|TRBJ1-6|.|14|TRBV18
TGTGCCAGCTCACCTATACAGGATACTCCACCCCTCCACTTT
CASSPIQDTPPLHF
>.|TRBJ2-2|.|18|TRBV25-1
TGTGCCAGCAGTGGACTACGACCGGGACTCTTGAACACCGGGGAGCTGTTTTTT
CASSGLRPGLLNTGELFF
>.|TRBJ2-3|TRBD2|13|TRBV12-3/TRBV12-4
TGTGCCAGCACCGGGACTACCACAGATACGCAGTATTTT
CASTGTTTDTQYF
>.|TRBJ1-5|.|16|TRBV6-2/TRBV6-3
TGTGCCAGCAGTTACATACCATCAGGGGTCAATCAGCCCCAGCATTTT
CASSYIPSGVNQPQHF
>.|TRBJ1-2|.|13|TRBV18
TGTGCCAGCTCACCACCTACGGGGATTGGCTACACCTTC
CASSPPTGIGYTF
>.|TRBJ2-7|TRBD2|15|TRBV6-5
TGTGCCAGCAGTAGAATAGCGGGGGGGCCCTACGAGCAGTACTTC
CASSRIAGGPYEQYF
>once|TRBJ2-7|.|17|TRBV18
TGTGCCAGCTCACCGCTAGGACACCAGTACGGCTCCTACGAGCAGTACTTC
CASSPLGHQYGSYEQYF
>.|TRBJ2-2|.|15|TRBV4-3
TGCGCCAGCAGCCAAGAGGTCCTAGCCGCCGGGGAGCTGTTTTTT
CASSQEVLAAGELFF
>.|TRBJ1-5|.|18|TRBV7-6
TGTGCCAGCAGGGCGGGACCGAGCGGCACCTATAGCAATCAGCCCCAGCATTTT
CASRAGPSGTYSNQPQHF
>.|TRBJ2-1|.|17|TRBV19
TGTGCCAGTAGGACCCTCCGACTAGGGGATAGATACAATGAGCAGTTCTTC
CASRTLRLGDRYNEQFF
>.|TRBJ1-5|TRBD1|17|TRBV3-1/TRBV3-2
TGTGCCAGCAGCCCCGGGACAGGTTCCAATAGCAATCAGCCCCAGCATTTT
CASSPGTGSNSNQPQHF
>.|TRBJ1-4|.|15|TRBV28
TGTGCCAGCAGTTTTACGTCGGTCCTAGTTGAAAAACTGTTTTTT
CASSFTSVLVEKLFF
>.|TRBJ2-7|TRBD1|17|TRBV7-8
TGTGCCAGCAGCTTAGTAGTCCGGGACAGACCTCCCTACGAGCAGTACTTC
CASSLVVRDRPPYEQYF
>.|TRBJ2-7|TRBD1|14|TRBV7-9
TGTGCCAGCAGCTGGACAGGGGGCTACGGCGAGCAGTACTTC
CASSWTGGYGEQYF
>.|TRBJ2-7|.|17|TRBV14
TGTGCCAGCAGCCCCATCGTGGCAGGCCCATTCTCCTACGAGCAGTACTTC
CASSPIVAGPFSYEQYF
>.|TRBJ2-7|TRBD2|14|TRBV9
TGTGCCAGCAGCGCCGGACTAGCGGGCTACGAGCAGTACTTC
CASSAGLAGYEQYF
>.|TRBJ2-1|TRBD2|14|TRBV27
TGTGCCAGCAGTTTAAAGCGGGACTACAATGAGCAGTTCTTC
CASSLKRDYNEQFF
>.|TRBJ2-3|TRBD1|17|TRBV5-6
TGTGCCAGCAGCTCCTCTGAGGGACAGAGACAAGCAGATACGCAGTATTTT
CASSSSEGQRQADTQYF
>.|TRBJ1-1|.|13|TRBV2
TGTGCCACCAGCAGGGGCATGAACACTGAAGCTTTCTTT
CATSRGMNTEAFF
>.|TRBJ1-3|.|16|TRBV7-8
TGTGCCAGCAGCTCTTTGGAGGGGGGGTTTGGAAACACCATATATTTT
CASSSLEGGFGNTIYF
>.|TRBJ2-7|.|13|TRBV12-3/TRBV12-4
TGTGCCAGTAAACAGGGCTTCTCCTACGAGCAGTACTTC
CASKQGFSYEQYF
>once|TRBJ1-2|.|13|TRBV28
TGTGCCAGCAGCACCACAGGGCCCTATGGCTACACCTTC
CASSTTGPYGYTF